This T cell receptor beta chain was sequenced in a study of shared clonotypes between healthy human individuals. The V gene's germline CDR1 is ENHRY and CDR2 SYGVKD. There are 18 residues in the CDR3. With V trimmed by 3 bases and J by 2 bases, 10 bases remained unmatched. Libraries were prepared by immunoSEQ multiplex PCR; TCRdb keeps only in-frame clonotypes and omits some of them. The data show over 75,000 clones, 60% to 70% seen once. The V and J genes are TRBV10-3 and TRBJ1-3; TRBD1 aligns across 10 bases. This TCR came from a man younger than 40 in good health. Sequencing was carried out using memory CD8+ T cells sorted from blood. Indicated subset: CD45RO+ cells pooled with CCR7-negative TemRA cells. The CDR3 reads CAISDGGTGVTAGNTIYF. The DNA of the CDR3 is TGTGCCATCAGTGATGGTGGGACAGGGGTCACAGCTGGAAACACCATATATTTT.